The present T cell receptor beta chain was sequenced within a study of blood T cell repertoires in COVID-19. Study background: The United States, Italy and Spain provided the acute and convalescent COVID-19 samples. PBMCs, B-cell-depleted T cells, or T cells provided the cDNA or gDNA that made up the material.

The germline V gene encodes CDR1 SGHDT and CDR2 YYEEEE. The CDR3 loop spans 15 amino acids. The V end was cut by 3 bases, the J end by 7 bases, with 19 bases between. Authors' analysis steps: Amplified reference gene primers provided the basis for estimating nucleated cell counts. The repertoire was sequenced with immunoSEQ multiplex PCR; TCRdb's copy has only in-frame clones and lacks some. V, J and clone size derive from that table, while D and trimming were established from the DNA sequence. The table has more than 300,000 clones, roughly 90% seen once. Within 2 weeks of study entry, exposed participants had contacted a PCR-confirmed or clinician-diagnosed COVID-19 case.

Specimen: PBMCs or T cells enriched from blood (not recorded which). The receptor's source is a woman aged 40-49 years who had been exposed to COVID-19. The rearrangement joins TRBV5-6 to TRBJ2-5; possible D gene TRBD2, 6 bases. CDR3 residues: CASSSVQAGNPTQYF. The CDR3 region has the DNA TGTGCCAGCAGCTCGGTTCAGGCGGGGAATCCGACCCAGTACTTC.